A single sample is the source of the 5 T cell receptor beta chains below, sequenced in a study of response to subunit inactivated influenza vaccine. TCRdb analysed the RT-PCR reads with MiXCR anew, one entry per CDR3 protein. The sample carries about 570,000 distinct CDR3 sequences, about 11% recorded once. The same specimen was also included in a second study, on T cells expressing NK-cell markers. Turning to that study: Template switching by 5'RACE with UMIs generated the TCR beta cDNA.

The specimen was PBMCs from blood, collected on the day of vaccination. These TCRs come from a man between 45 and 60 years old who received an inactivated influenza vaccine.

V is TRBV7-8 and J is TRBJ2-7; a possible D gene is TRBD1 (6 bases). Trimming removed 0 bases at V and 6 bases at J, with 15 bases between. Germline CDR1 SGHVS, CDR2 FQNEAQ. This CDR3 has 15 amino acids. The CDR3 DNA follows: TGTGCCAGCAGCTTAGCGGACAGAGGATCTGGCGAGCAGTACTTC. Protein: CASSLADRGSGEQYF.

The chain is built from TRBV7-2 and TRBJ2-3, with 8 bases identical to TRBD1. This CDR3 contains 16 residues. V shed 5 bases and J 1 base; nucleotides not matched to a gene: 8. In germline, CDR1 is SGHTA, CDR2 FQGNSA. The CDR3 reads CASSIRTGIGTDTQYF. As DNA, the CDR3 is TGTGCCAGCAGCATAAGGACAGGGATTGGCACAGATACGCAGTATTTT.

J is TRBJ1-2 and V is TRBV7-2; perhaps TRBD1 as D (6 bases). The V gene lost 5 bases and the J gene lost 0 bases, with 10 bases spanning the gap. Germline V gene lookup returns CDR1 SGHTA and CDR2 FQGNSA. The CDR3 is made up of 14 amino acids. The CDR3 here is CASSLDSANYGYTF. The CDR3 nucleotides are TGTGCCAGCAGCCTGGACAGTGCTAACTATGGCTACACCTTC. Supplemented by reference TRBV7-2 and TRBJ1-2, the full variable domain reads GAGVSQSPSNKVTEKGKDVELRCDPISGHTALYWYRQSLGQGLEFLIYFQGNSAPDKSGLPSDRFSAERTGGSVSTLTIQRTQQEDSAVYLCASSLDSANYGYTFGSGTRLTVV.

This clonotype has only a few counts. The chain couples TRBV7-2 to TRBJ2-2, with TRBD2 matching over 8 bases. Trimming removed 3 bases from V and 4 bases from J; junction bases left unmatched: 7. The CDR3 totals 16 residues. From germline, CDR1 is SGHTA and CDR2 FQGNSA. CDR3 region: CASSLAGGFFTGELFF. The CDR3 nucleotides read TGTGCCAGCAGCTTGGCGGGAGGCTTCTTCACCGGGGAGCTGTTTTTT. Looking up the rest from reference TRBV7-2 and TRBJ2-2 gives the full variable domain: GAGVSQSPSNKVTEKGKDVELRCDPISGHTALYWYRQSLGQGLEFLIYFQGNSAPDKSGLPSDRFSAERTGGSVSTLTIQRTQQEDSAVYLCASSLAGGFFTGELFFGEGSRLTVL.

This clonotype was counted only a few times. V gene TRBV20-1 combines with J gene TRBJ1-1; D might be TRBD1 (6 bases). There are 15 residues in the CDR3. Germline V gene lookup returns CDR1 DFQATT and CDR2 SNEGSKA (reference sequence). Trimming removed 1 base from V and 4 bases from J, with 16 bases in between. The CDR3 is CSARAAGDRGTEAFF. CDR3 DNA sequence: TGCAGTGCTAGAGCTGCAGGGGATAGGGGCACTGAAGCTTTCTTT.